A single sample gave rise to the 26 T cell receptor beta chains below, sequenced in a study of blood T cell repertoires in COVID-19. The protocol was immunoSEQ multiplex PCR, while the TCRdb copy is restricted to in-frame clones and leaves out a portion. The sample shows fewer than 300,000 clones, around 84% of them seen only once. Material for sequencing was peripheral blood. All receptors come from a man in his forties or fifties with COVID-19, enrolled during active disease.

The V gene is TRBV12-5, the J gene TRBJ2-3; 8 positions agree with TRBD1. The germline CDR1 and CDR2 sequences are LGHNT and FRNRAP. Trimming took 4 bases from V and 4 from J; bases not matched to a gene: 7. The CDR3 runs to 15 residues. The CDR3 here is CASGSQGAWADTQYF. The CDR3 nucleotides read TGTGCTAGTGGTTCCCAGGGGGCTTGGGCAGATACGCAGTATTTT.

CDR3 nucleotides: TGTGCCAGCAGCTTAACTCTAGCGGGGGAGAATGGTGAGCAGTTCTTC. Its protein product is CASSLTLAGENGEQFF. The V and J genes are TRBV7-3 and TRBJ2-1; 10 bases map to TRBD2. This CDR3 comprises 16 residues. Per germline, CDR1 SGHTA and CDR2 FQGTGA. The V segment lost 0 bases and the J segment 9 bases; nucleotides outside the gene matches: 8.

The chain is built from TRBV4-1 and TRBJ2-3; 7 bases line up with TRBD1. The ends lost 0 bases at V and 3 bases at J; junction bases unmatched: 6. This CDR3 comprises 16 residues. Looked up from germline, CDR1 is MGHRA and CDR2 is YSYEKL. DNA for the CDR3: TGCGCCAGCAGCCAAGATTTAGGGGGCGCGACAGATACGCAGTATTTT. This codes for CASSQDLGGATDTQYF.

This clone was recorded a few times. The chain uses TRBV6-4 and TRBJ1-5, with D possibly TRBD1 on 5 matching bases. Between the trimmed V and J ends, which lost 4 bases and 6 bases, there was a span of 13 bases. Per the germline V gene, CDR1 is MRHNA and CDR2 is SNTAGT. This CDR3 contains 14 residues. This CDR3 reads CASSVRQGGQPQHF. For the CDR3, the DNA is TGTGCCAGCAGTGTTCGGCAGGGTGGTCAGCCCCAGCATTTT.

The CDR3 coding sequence is TGTGCCACCAGCACGCATGGAGGAACTAGCACAGATACGCAGTATTTT. This encodes CATSTHGGTSTDTQYF. This chain connects TRBV15 to TRBJ2-3, with a weak D call TRBD2 (5 bases). Germline CDR1 reads LNHNV; CDR2 reads YYDKDF (reference sequence). Trimming cost V 4 bases and J 0 bases, with 14 bases left between them. The CDR3 has 16 residues.

A single count supports this clone. The gene calls are TRBV7-9 and TRBJ1-2, with a possible D match to TRBD1 (6 bases). Germline loops: CDR1 SEHNR, CDR2 FQNEAQ (reference sequence). The V and J ends lost 1 base and 7 bases respectively, with 16 bases between them. This CDR3 has 15 amino acids. The CDR3 protein is CASSLDRGGAAGYTF. In DNA, the CDR3 is TGTGCCAGCAGCTTAGATCGCGGGGGGGCTGCTGGCTACACCTTC.

This clone was detected only once. The rearrangement links TRBV28 to TRBJ2-2; TRBD2 matches at 7 bases. Trimming removed 7 bases from V and 3 bases from J; junction bases left unmatched: 2. The CDR3 is 13 amino acids. Per the germline V gene, CDR1 is MDHEN and CDR2 is SYDVKM. DNA for the CDR3: TGTGCCAGCATTCGGGGGGACACCGGGGAGCTGTTTTTT. Protein sequence: CASIRGDTGELFF.

This clone has more than one count but fewer than ten. The rearrangement uses TRBV12-3 or TRBV12-4 and TRBJ1-1; tentative D call: TRBD1 (5 bases). Trimming removed 6 bases from V and 4 bases from J, with 12 bases in between. The CDR3 sequence is 13 residues long. CDR3 residues: CASSPDGGTEAFF. DNA for the CDR3: TGTGCCAGCAGCCCGGACGGGGGCACTGAAGCTTTCTTT.

This chain joins TRBV14 and TRBJ2-4, with 7 bases lining up with TRBD1. The CDR3 is made up of 16 amino acids. The J segment lost 0 bases and the V segment lost 4 bases, leaving 6 bases of the junction unmatched. The germline CDR1 and CDR2 sequences are SGHDN and FVKESK. The CDR3 sequence is CASSPWTGLAKNIQYF. CDR3 DNA sequence: TGTGCCAGCAGCCCTTGGACAGGTCTAGCCAAAAACATTCAGTACTTC.

The rearrangement links TRBV9 to TRBJ1-2; weak D call: TRBD1 (5 bases). The V and J ends lost 4 bases and 6 bases respectively, with 13 bases between them. The CDR3 has 13 amino acids. From germline, CDR1 is SGDLS and CDR2 YYNGEE. The DNA of the CDR3 is TGTGCCAGCAGCTCCTCGGGGGAGCATGGCTACACCTTC. Translated, it gives CASSSSGEHGYTF.

The chain has TRBV30 and TRBJ1-4; 7 bases map to TRBD1. Trimming cost V 8 bases and J 5 bases; bases outside gene matches: 2. The CDR3 spans 11 residues. The germline CDR1 and CDR2 sequences are GTSNPN and SVGIG (reference sequence). CDR3 in DNA: TGTGCCGGGACAGTCAATGAAAAACTGTTTTTT. It translates to CAGTVNEKLFF.

The chain carries TRBV5-8 and TRBJ2-7, with D possibly TRBD1 on 5 matching bases. The CDR3 sequence is 15 residues long. V lost 1 base to trimming and J lost 7 bases, with 18 bases between them. Germline CDR1 SGHTS, CDR2 YDEGEE. CDR3 protein: CASSLNSLGLREQYF. In nucleotides, the CDR3 is TGTGCCAGCAGCTTGAATAGTCTGGGGCTGCGGGAGCAGTACTTC.

CDR3 sequence reads: CASSVRQGFGANVLTF. CDR3 in DNA: TGTGCCAGTAGTGTCCGACAGGGGTTTGGGGCCAACGTCCTGACTTTC. J is TRBJ2-6 and V is TRBV19, with TRBD1 matching over 8 bases. The CDR3 runs 16 residues. Germline V lookup: CDR1 LNHDA, CDR2 SQIVND (reference sequence). Trimming at V came to 5 bases and at J to 3 bases, leaving 6 bases not matched to a gene.

V gene TRBV28 combines with J gene TRBJ1-1, with D perhaps matching TRBD1 (5 bases). The CDR3 totals 14 residues. CDR1 is MDHEN and CDR2 is SYDVKM in the germline V gene. V lost 5 bases and J lost 5, with 15 bases in between. The CDR3: CASSAYMRGTEAFF. CDR3 sequence (DNA): TGTGCCAGCAGTGCCTACATGCGGGGGACTGAAGCTTTCTTT.

The V gene is TRBV12-5, the J gene TRBJ2-2, with D unclear. The length of the CDR3 is 14 residues. The germline gives CDR1 LGHNT, CDR2 FRNRAP. The V and J ends lost 2 bases and 2 bases respectively, with 6 bases between them. CDR3 residues: CASGLFPNTGELFF. CDR3 DNA sequence: TGTGCTAGTGGTTTGTTCCCTAACACCGGGGAGCTGTTTTTT.

This chain uses TRBV7-3 with TRBJ2-6; 9 positions match TRBD2. Per germline, CDR1 SGHTA and CDR2 FQGTGA. The CDR3 sequence is 18 residues long. V shed 2 bases and J 0 bases; nucleotides not matched to a gene: 5. The DNA of the CDR3 is TGTGCCAGCAGCTTAGGTCCAGCGGGGGGCTCTGGGGCCAACGTCCTGACTTTC. Translated, it gives CASSLGPAGGSGANVLTF.

J is TRBJ2-1 and V is TRBV3-1 (or the pseudogene TRBV3-2); D is uncertain. V lost 0 bases to trimming and J lost 9 bases, with 9 bases between them. Germline lookup yields CDR1 LGHDT and CDR2 YNNKEL (reference sequence). The CDR3 is made up of 13 amino acids. The CDR3 sequence is CASSQDHRGEQFF. CDR3 in DNA: TGTGCCAGCAGCCAAGATCACCGCGGTGAGCAGTTCTTC.

The chain is built from TRBV27 and TRBJ1-2; 9 nucleotides line up with TRBD1. The CDR3 runs to 14 residues. With V trimmed by 8 bases and J by 3 bases, 7 bases remained unmatched. The germline V gene has CDR1 MNHEY and CDR2 SMNVEV (reference sequence). The DNA for the CDR3 is TGTGCCAGCGGGAGGACAGGGGTCCACTATGGCTACACCTTC. Its protein is CASGRTGVHYGYTF.

This sequence joins TRBV4-1 and TRBJ2-3; 12 positions agree with TRBD2. This CDR3 contains 18 residues. CDR1 MGHRA and CDR2 YSYEKL come from the germline V gene. With V trimmed by 5 bases and J by 1 base, 10 bases remained unmatched. CDR3 loop: CASSYSETSGGRTDTQYF. DNA for the CDR3: TGCGCCAGCAGCTACAGCGAAACTAGCGGGGGGCGCACAGATACGCAGTATTTT.

The J gene is TRBJ2-1, the V gene TRBV24-1; 9 bases match TRBD1. Germline-derived CDR1 and CDR2 are KGHDR and SFDVKD. The CDR3 totals 15 residues. V lost 5 bases, J lost 8 bases, and 9 bases stayed unmatched. The CDR3 bases are TGTGCCACCAGTGCGCCCGGACAGGGGAGGGATGAGCAGTTCTTC. Protein: CATSAPGQGRDEQFF.

This chain's CDR3 is CATSSQGRGNQPQHF. CDR3 nucleotide sequence: TGTGCCACCAGCAGCCAGGGAAGGGGCAATCAGCCCCAGCATTTT. This rearrangement joins TRBV15 to TRBJ1-5; D perhaps matches TRBD1 (5 bases). Trimming shortened V by 3 bases and J by 2 bases, and 11 bases separated the two germline ends. The CDR3 extends over 15 amino acids. The germline CDR1 and CDR2 sequences are LNHNV and YYDKDF (reference sequence).

This clone was seen more than once but under ten times. J is TRBJ1-6 and V is TRBV27; 10 bases agree with TRBD1. The CDR3 totals 15 residues. Germline-derived CDR1 and CDR2 are MNHEY and SMNVEV (reference sequence). V lost 7 bases and J lost 9; bases outside the gene matches: 9. The CDR3 loop is CASNRQGALGSPLHF. CDR3 nucleotides: TGTGCCAGCAACAGACAGGGGGCGTTGGGTTCACCCCTCCACTTT.

J is TRBJ2-3 and V is TRBV10-3, with no clear D. V was clipped by 0 bases and J by 1 base, with 5 bases between them. This CDR3 has 14 residues. CDR1 ENHRY and CDR2 SYGVKD come from the germline V gene. This chain's CDR3 is CAISESTGTDTQYF. CDR3 DNA sequence: TGTGCCATCAGTGAGTCGACTGGCACAGATACGCAGTATTTT.

The chain joins TRBV4-2 to TRBJ1-1; D not certain. The germline V gene encodes CDR1 LGHNA and CDR2 YNFKEQ. This CDR3 region has 14 residues. The V end lost 0 bases, the J end lost 3 bases, and 8 bases lay between the germline ends. This CDR3 is CASSQEAQDTEAFF. In nucleotides, the CDR3 is TGTGCCAGCAGCCAAGAAGCCCAGGACACTGAAGCTTTCTTT.

V is TRBV7-8 and J is TRBJ2-1; 7 bases line up with TRBD2. This CDR3 contains 15 residues. Germline CDR1 SGHVS, CDR2 FQNEAQ. J gave up 7 bases and V 5 bases, and 11 bases lay outside the gene matches. This CDR3 is CASSPTGREFNEQFF. CDR3 DNA: TGTGCCAGCAGCCCGACGGGGCGGGAGTTTAATGAGCAGTTCTTC. Based on the CDR3 plus reference TRBV7-8 and TRBJ2-1, the full variable domain is GAGVSQSPRYKVAKRGQDVALRCDPISGHVSLFWYQQALGQGPEFLTYFQNEAQLDKSGLPSDRFFAERPEGSVSTLKIQRTQQEDSAVYLCASSPTGREFNEQFFGPGTRLTVL.

The chain employs TRBV30 and TRBJ2-6; D unresolved. In germline, CDR1 is GTSNPN, CDR2 SVGIG (reference sequence). The CDR3 length is 14 residues. Trimming removed 2 bases from V and 0 bases from J, with 5 bases in between. This chain's CDR3 is CAWSWSSGANVLTF. The CDR3 DNA reads as TGTGCCTGGAGTTGGAGCTCTGGGGCCAACGTCCTGACTTTC.